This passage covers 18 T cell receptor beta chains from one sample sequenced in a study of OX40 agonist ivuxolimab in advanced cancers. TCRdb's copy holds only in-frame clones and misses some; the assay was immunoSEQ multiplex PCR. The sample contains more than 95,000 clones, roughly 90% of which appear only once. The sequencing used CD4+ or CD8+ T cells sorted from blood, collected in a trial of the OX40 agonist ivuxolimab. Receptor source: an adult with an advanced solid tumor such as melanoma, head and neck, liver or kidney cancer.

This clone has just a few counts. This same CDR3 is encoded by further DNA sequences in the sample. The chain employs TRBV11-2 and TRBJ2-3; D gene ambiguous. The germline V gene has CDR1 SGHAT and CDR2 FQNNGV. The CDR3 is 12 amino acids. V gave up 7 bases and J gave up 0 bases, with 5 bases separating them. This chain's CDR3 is CASTPSTDTQYF. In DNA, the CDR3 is TGTGCCAGCACTCCTAGCACAGATACGCAGTATTTT. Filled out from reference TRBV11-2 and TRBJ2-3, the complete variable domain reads EAGVAQSPRYKIIEKRQSVAFWCNPISGHATLYWYQQILGQGPKLLIQFQNNGVVDDSQLPKDRFSAERLKGVDSTLKIQPAKLEDSAVYLCASTPSTDTQYFGPGTRLTVL.

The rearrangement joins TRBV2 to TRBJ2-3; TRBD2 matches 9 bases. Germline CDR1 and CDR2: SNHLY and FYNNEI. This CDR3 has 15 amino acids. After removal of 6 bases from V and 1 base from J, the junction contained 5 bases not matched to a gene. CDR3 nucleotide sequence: TGTGCCAGCAGCGCAGCGGGAGGTCGCACAGATACGCAGTATTTT. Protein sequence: CASSAAGGRTDTQYF.

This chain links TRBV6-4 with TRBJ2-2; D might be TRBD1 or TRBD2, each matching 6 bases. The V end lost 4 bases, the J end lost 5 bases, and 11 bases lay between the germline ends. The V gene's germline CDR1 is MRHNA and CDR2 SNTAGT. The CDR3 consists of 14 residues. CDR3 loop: CASSAQGGTGELFF. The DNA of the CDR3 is TGTGCCAGCAGTGCACAGGGAGGTACCGGGGAGCTGTTTTTT.

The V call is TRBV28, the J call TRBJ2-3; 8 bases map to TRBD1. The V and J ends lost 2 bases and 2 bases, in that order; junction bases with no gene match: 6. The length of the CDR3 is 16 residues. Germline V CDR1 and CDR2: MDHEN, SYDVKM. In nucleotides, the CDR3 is TGTGCCAGCAGTTTAACCAGGGGGCCTCCCACAGATACGCAGTATTTT. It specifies CASSLTRGPPTDTQYF.

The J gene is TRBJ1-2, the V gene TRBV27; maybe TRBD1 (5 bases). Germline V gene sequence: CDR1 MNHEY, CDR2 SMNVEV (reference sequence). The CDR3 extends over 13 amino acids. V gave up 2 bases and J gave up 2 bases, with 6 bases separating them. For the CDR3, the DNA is TGTGCCAGCAGTTTAGACAGAAACTATGGCTACACCTTC. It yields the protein CASSLDRNYGYTF.

The CDR3 DNA sequence: TGTGCCAGCTCACGGGTAATAGGAGACGGAGATACGCAGTATTTT. Translated, it gives CASSRVIGDGDTQYF. The J gene is TRBJ2-3, the V gene TRBV18; D gene ambiguous. V was cut by 4 bases and J by 5 bases, with 16 bases left in between. Germline CDR1 reads KGHSH; CDR2 reads LQKENI. This CDR3 has 15 residues.

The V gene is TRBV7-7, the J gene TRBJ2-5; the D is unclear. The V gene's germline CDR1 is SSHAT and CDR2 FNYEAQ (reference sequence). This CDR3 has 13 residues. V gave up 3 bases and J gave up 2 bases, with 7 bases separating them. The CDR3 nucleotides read TGTGCCAGCAGCTTTCAGGAGCAAGAGACCCAGTACTTC. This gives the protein CASSFQEQETQYF.

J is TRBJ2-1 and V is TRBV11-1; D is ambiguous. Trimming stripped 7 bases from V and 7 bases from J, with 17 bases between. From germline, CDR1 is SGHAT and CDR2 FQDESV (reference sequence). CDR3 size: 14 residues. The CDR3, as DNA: TGTGCCAGCACCAACCCCCCGGGTATTAATGAGCAGTTCTTC. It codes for CASTNPPGINEQFF.

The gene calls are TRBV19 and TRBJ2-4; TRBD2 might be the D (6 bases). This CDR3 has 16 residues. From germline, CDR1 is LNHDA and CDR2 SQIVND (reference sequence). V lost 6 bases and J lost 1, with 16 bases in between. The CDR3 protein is CASSPEAGGAKNIQYF. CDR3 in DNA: TGTGCCAGTAGCCCCGAGGCTGGGGGGGCCAAAAACATTCAGTACTTC.

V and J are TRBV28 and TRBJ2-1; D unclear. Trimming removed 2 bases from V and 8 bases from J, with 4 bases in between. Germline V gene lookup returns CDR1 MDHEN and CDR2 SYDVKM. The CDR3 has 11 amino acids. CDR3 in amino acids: CASSLVDEQFF. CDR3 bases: TGTGCCAGCAGTTTAGTAGATGAGCAGTTCTTC. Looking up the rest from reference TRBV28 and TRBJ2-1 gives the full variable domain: DVKVTQSSRYLVKRTGEKVFLECVQDMDHENMFWYRQDPGLGLRLIYFSYDVKMKEKGDIPEGYSVSREKKERFSLILESASTNQTSMYLCASSLVDEQFFGPGTRLTVL.

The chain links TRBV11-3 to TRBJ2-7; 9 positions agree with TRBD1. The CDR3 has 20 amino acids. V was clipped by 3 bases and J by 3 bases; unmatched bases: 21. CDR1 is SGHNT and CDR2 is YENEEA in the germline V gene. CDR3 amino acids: CASSFPIVIVGTGLDYEQYF. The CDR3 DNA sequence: TGTGCCAGCAGCTTCCCAATAGTAATTGTTGGGACAGGGCTAGACTACGAGCAGTACTTC.

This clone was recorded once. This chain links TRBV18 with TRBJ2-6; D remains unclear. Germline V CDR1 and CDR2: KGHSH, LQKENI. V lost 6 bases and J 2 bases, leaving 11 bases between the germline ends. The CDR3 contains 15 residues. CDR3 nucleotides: TGTGCCAGCTCGGCCAGCGCAGCTGGGGCCAACGTCCTGACTTTC. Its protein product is CASSASAAGANVLTF.

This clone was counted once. In DNA form, the CDR3 reads TGTGCCAGCAGCTACGTTAGCGGGCCCTACAATGAGCAGTTCTTC. This gives the protein CASSYVSGPYNEQFF. The V gene is TRBV7-9, the J gene TRBJ2-1; 7 bases agree with TRBD2. J was trimmed by 2 bases and V by 4 bases; bases with no gene match: 5. This CDR3 has 15 residues. Germline-derived CDR1 and CDR2 are SEHNR and FQNEAQ (reference sequence).

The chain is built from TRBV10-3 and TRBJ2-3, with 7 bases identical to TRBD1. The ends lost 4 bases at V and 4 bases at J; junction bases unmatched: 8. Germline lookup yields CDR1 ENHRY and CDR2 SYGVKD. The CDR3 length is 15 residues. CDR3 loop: CAISGPGGIADTQYF. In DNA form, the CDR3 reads TGTGCCATCAGTGGGCCAGGGGGTATCGCAGATACGCAGTATTTT.

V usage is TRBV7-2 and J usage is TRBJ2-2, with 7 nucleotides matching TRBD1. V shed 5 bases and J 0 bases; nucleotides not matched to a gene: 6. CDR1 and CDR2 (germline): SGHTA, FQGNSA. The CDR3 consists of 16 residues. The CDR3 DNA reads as TGTGCCAGCAGCCCCCAGGGGGTTTCGAACACCGGGGAGCTGTTTTTT. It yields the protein CASSPQGVSNTGELFF.

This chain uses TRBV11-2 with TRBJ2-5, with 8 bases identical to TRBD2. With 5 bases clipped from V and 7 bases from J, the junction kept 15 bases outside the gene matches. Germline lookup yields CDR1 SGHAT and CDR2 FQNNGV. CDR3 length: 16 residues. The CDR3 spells CASSGALAGNPRTQYF. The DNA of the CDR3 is TGTGCCAGCAGCGGTGCGTTAGCGGGGAACCCCCGGACCCAGTACTTC.

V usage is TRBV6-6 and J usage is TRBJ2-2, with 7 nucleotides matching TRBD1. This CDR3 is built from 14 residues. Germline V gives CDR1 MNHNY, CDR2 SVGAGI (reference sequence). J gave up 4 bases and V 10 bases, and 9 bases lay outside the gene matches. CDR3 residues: CATEFDRVTGELFF. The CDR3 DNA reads TGTGCCACCGAATTTGACAGGGTCACCGGGGAGCTGTTTTTT.

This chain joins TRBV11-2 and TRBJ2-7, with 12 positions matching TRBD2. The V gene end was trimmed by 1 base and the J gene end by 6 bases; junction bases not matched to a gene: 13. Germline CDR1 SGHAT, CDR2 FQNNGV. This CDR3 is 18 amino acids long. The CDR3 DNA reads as TGTGCCAGCAGCTTAGGGCTAGCGGGAGGGCCTTTTCGGGGCGAGCAGTACTTC. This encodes CASSLGLAGGPFRGEQYF.